This passage covers 29 T cell receptor beta chains from one sample sequenced in a study of T cells after yellow fever vaccination. Each CDR3 protein is one row after TCRdb ran MiXCR on the 5' RACE reads. This sample carries approximately 12,000 distinct CDR3 sequences, under 6.5% of them seen once, and the ten largest clones take approximately 1%. The sequenced sample was PBMCs, either bulk or a sorted T-cell subset (CD4+, CD8+, memory, or dextramer-sorted; not recorded which), obtained on the day of the yellow fever booster vaccination. The receptor set was obtained from a young man who received the YFV17D yellow fever vaccine.

The chain links TRBV12-3 or TRBV12-4 to TRBJ2-3, with 12 nucleotides matching TRBD1. This CDR3 is built from 16 residues. The V and J ends lost 0 bases and 6 bases, in that order; junction bases with no gene match: 4. As DNA, the CDR3 is TGTGCCAGCAGTTTAGCGGGACAGGGGGCAAGGGATACGCAGTATTTT. This encodes CASSLAGQGARDTQYF.

This clonotype was detected many times. This chain connects TRBV5-8 to TRBJ2-1; D is perhaps TRBD1 (6 bases). This CDR3 is 14 amino acids long. V lost 6 bases and J 0 bases, leaving 10 bases between the germline ends. Looked up from germline, CDR1 is SGHTS and CDR2 is YDEGEE. The CDR3 spells CASTGVGSYNEQFF. CDR3 nucleotide sequence: TGTGCCAGCACAGGGGTTGGCTCCTACAATGAGCAGTTCTTC.

In its sample, this clonotype ranks as medium-sized (0.01 to 0.1%). The chain employs TRBV7-6 and TRBJ2-5, with D maybe TRBD1 (5 bases). Germline V gene lookup returns CDR1 SGHVS and CDR2 FNYEAQ. V was cut by 1 base and J by 7 bases, with 13 bases left in between. The CDR3 contains 14 residues. The CDR3 nucleotides are TGTGCCAGCAGCTTAGGGACACTCCAGGGGACCCAGTACTTC. It codes for CASSLGTLQGTQYF.

This clonotype was counted at least ten times. The J gene is TRBJ2-7, the V gene TRBV5-4; 8 positions agree with TRBD2. Germline CDR1 SGHNT, CDR2 YYREEE (reference sequence). This CDR3 region has 14 residues. V was clipped by 4 bases and J by 5 bases; unmatched bases: 8. The CDR3 bases are TGTGCCAGCAGCATAACCGGGACTAGAGACGAGCAGTACTTC. The encoded protein is CASSITGTRDEQYF.

This clonotype was observed at least ten times. The chain couples TRBV20-1 to TRBJ1-2; D not resolved. V lost 5 bases and J 8 bases, leaving 24 bases between the germline ends. This CDR3 is built from 15 residues. In germline, CDR1 is DFQATT, CDR2 SNEGSKA (reference sequence). CDR3 amino acids: CSARSWGSAASGYTF. CDR3 coding DNA: TGCAGTGCTCGATCCTGGGGTTCCGCCGCGAGCGGCTACACCTTC.

Within the sample, this clonotype is medium-sized. J is TRBJ2-3 and V is TRBV5-1; D could derive from TRBD1 or TRBD2 (5 bases each). Per the germline V gene, CDR1 is SGHRS and CDR2 is YFSETQ. The CDR3 has 16 amino acids. V gave up 0 bases and J gave up 3 bases, with 14 bases separating them. The CDR3 nucleotides are TGCGCCAGCAGCTTGGGGGACGGAGCAGGAACAGATACGCAGTATTTT. Translating it yields CASSLGDGAGTDTQYF.

This clonotype was detected ten times or more. The chain has TRBV18 and TRBJ1-5; a weak D match, TRBD1 (5 bases). CDR3 size: 16 residues. Trimming removed 1 base from V and 2 bases from J, with 12 bases in between. CDR1 KGHSH and CDR2 LQKENI come from the germline V gene. CDR3 in DNA: TGTGCCAGCTCACCACAAGGGGATAGAGGCAATCAGCCCCAGCATTTT. This codes for CASSPQGDRGNQPQHF.

This clonotype is medium-sized (0.01 to 0.1%) by share. V and J are TRBV29-1 and TRBJ1-1; D ambiguous. Germline CDR1 and CDR2: SQVTM and ANQGSEA. Trimming removed 2 bases from V and 2 bases from J, with 12 bases in between. The CDR3 runs 14 residues. CDR3 sequence: CSVEPRPQNTEAFF. CDR3 nucleotides: TGCAGCGTTGAACCGCGTCCGCAAAACACTGAAGCTTTCTTT.

In the case of this clonotype: This may arise from a read error, as a much more abundant clone is one base away. The J gene is TRBJ2-3, the V gene TRBV12-3 or TRBV12-4; 13 nucleotides agree with TRBD2. This CDR3 comprises 18 residues. The CDR3 sequence: CASSLRARLAGGTDTRYF. The CDR3 nucleotides are TGTGCCAGCAGTTTAAGGGCTCGACTAGCGGGAGGCACAGATACGCGGTATTTT.

This clonotype came up many times. V is TRBV20-1 and J is TRBJ2-7; no definite D call. The germline CDR1 and CDR2 sequences are DFQATT and SNEGSKA (reference sequence). This CDR3 has 15 residues. V was shortened by 4 bases and J by 3 bases, with 19 bases between the two germline ends. CDR3 protein: CSANWQRRGVYEQYF. In nucleotides, the CDR3 is TGCAGTGCTAACTGGCAGAGGCGCGGAGTCTACGAGCAGTACTTC.

This clonotype was counted ten times or more. CDR3 coding DNA: TGTGCCAGCAGTTACTCAGCTAGCGGGAGACCGGGGGGAACCGGGGAGCTGTTTTTT. Translating gives CASSYSASGRPGGTGELFF. This chain uses TRBV6-5 with TRBJ2-2; 10 positions agree with TRBD2. The CDR3 covers 19 residues. Germline values: CDR1 MNHEY, CDR2 SVGAGI. V lost 0 bases, J lost 5 bases, and 12 bases stayed unmatched.

This clonotype is classed as medium-sized (0.01 to 0.1%). This chain links TRBV4-2 with TRBJ2-1; D is unresolved. V was cut by 5 bases and J by 0 bases, with 11 bases left in between. Germline V lookup: CDR1 LGHNA, CDR2 YNFKEQ. The CDR3 loop spans 15 amino acids. This CDR3 is CASSARWDSYNEQFF. DNA of the CDR3: TGTGCCAGCAGCGCTCGGTGGGACTCCTACAATGAGCAGTTCTTC.

This clonotype rates as medium-sized. This chain uses TRBV4-3 with TRBJ1-3; maybe TRBD1 (5 bases). The CDR3 is 14 amino acids. In germline, CDR1 is LGHNA, CDR2 YSLEER. V lost 3 bases, J lost 6 bases, and 12 bases lay in between. CDR3 loop: CASSQGPQINTIYF. The CDR3 DNA sequence: TGCGCCAGCAGCCAGGGGCCACAAATAAACACCATATATTTT.

This clonotype is medium-sized by share. The J gene is TRBJ2-1, the V gene TRBV3-1, with 9 bases aligning to TRBD2. Germline values: CDR1 LGHDT, CDR2 YNNKEL (reference sequence). The trim removed 1 base at V and 1 base at J, leaving 5 bases unmatched. The CDR3 is 17 residues long. CDR3 in amino acids: CASSQARSGRSYNEQFF. The CDR3 DNA reads as TGTGCCAGCAGCCAAGCTCGGAGCGGGAGGTCCTACAATGAGCAGTTCTTC.

This clonotype was seen ten or more times. The chain is built from TRBV20-1 and TRBJ1-4; D is perhaps TRBD1 (6 bases). V was shortened by 4 bases and J by 7 bases, with 10 bases between the two germline ends. Germline CDR1 is DFQATT and CDR2 is SNEGSKA (reference sequence). The CDR3 has 12 residues. The chain's CDR3 is CSATGTTEKLFF. The CDR3, as DNA: TGCAGTGCTACCGGGACAACTGAAAAACTGTTTTTT.

This clonotype has ten or more counts. This chain joins TRBV14 and TRBJ2-7; 8 bases map to TRBD1. The CDR3 sequence is 15 residues long. Germline-derived CDR1 and CDR2 are SGHDN and FVKESK. The J segment lost 4 bases and the V segment lost 1 base, leaving 6 bases of the junction unmatched. The CDR3 DNA sequence: TGTGCCAGCAGCCAAGCCGGGACAGGCCCTTACGAGCAGTACTTC. Amino acids: CASSQAGTGPYEQYF.

By sample fraction, this clonotype is medium-sized (0.01 to 0.1%). The chain carries TRBV20-1 and TRBJ2-1; D uncertain. V dropped 3 bases and J dropped 5 bases, with 11 bases sitting between them. The V gene's germline CDR1 is DFQATT and CDR2 SNEGSKA (reference sequence). The CDR3 has 13 residues. CDR3 in amino acids: CSASRTNNNEQFF. CDR3 DNA sequence: TGCAGTGCTAGTCGCACTAACAACAATGAGCAGTTCTTC.

This clonotype was seen repeatedly, ten times or more. J is TRBJ2-3 and V is TRBV10-3; D is perhaps TRBD1 or TRBD2 (6 bases each). Trimming removed 8 bases at V and 4 bases at J, with 13 bases between. Germline V CDR1 and CDR2: ENHRY, SYGVKD. The CDR3 length is 13 residues. The CDR3 spells CAISVGGADTQYF. CDR3 DNA sequence: TGTGCCATCTCCGTGGGGGGCGCAGATACGCAGTATTTT.

By frequency in the sample, this clonotype is medium-sized. The J gene is TRBJ2-3, the V gene TRBV10-3; 7 positions agree with TRBD1. Germline V CDR1 and CDR2: ENHRY, SYGVKD. CDR3 length: 15 amino acids. Trimming at V came to 1 base and at J to 2 bases, leaving 3 bases not matched to a gene. The CDR3 DNA is TGTGCCATCAGTGAGTTGGGACAGCCCACAGATACGCAGTATTTT. Translation: CAISELGQPTDTQYF.

Within the sample, this clonotype is medium-sized (0.01 to 0.1%). The rearrangement links TRBV7-3 to TRBJ2-3; 13 bases are shared with TRBD2. The ends lost 5 bases at V and 3 bases at J; junction bases unmatched: 5. Germline CDR1 SGHTA, CDR2 FQGTGA. The CDR3 covers 16 residues. The CDR3 loop reads CASSEGGLAGTDTQYF. The CDR3 DNA reads TGTGCCAGCAGCGAAGGGGGACTAGCGGGGACAGATACGCAGTATTTT.

Ten or more counts support this clonotype. The gene calls are TRBV3-1 and TRBJ2-2, with TRBD1 matching 8 bases. V shed 6 bases, J shed 6 bases, and the junction held 9 bases outside the gene matches. Germline assignment: CDR1 LGHDT and CDR2 YNNKEL (reference sequence). CDR3 length equals 15 residues. CDR3 protein: CASRAQGAIPGELFF. The CDR3 bases are TGTGCCAGCAGAGCTCAGGGGGCGATCCCCGGGGAGCTGTTTTTT.

The V call is TRBV11-2, the J call TRBJ2-7; perhaps D is TRBD1 or TRBD2 (5 bases each). The CDR3 is 14 amino acids. Trimming stripped 4 bases from V and 2 bases from J, with 12 bases between. The germline gives CDR1 SGHAT, CDR2 FQNNGV. CDR3 protein: CASSSYGATYEQYF. The CDR3 nucleotides are TGTGCCAGCAGCTCCTACGGGGCTACCTACGAGCAGTACTTC.

This clonotype has a count of ten or more. The chain carries TRBV7-2 and TRBJ2-3; D is undetermined. The CDR3 is 14 residues long. Germline CDR1 is SGHTA and CDR2 is FQGNSA. The V end was cut by 4 bases, the J end by 2 bases, with 10 bases between. The CDR3 protein is CASSSSPNTDTQYF. CDR3 in DNA: TGTGCCAGCAGCTCCAGCCCTAACACAGATACGCAGTATTTT.

This clonotype is medium-sized in the sample. The V gene is TRBV5-1, the J gene TRBJ2-5; D remains ambiguous. V lost 3 bases to trimming and J lost 0 bases, with 6 bases between them. The CDR3 spans 13 residues. From germline, CDR1 is SGHRS and CDR2 YFSETQ. The CDR3 loop reads CASSSEYQETQYF. CDR3 coding DNA: TGCGCCAGCAGCTCCGAGTACCAAGAGACCCAGTACTTC. The whole variable domain, remainder taken from reference TRBV5-1 and TRBJ2-5, is KAGVTQTPRYLIKTRGQQVTLSCSPISGHRSVSWYQQTPGQGLQFLFEYFSETQRNKGNFPGRFSGRQFSNSRSEMNVSTLELGDSALYLCASSSEYQETQYFGPGTRLLVL.

V is TRBV5-6 and J is TRBJ2-4, with TRBD2 matching 9 bases. CDR1 is SGHDT, CDR2 YYEEEE, per germline. The CDR3 has 15 residues. V shed 3 bases, J shed 1 base, and the junction held 2 bases outside the gene matches. The CDR3, as DNA: TGTGCCAGCAGCTCTAGCGGGAACGCCAAAAACATTCAGTACTTC. The encoded protein is CASSSSGNAKNIQYF.

This CDR3 is CASSSDGRAGGELFF. The CDR3 coding sequence is TGTGCCAGCAGCTCTGACGGGAGGGCTGGCGGGGAGCTGTTTTTT. This chain joins TRBV7-9 and TRBJ2-2; the match to TRBD2 covers 8 bases. V trimming: 4 bases; J trimming: 7 bases; junction bases outside the gene matches: 8. Germline CDR1 reads SEHNR; CDR2 reads FQNEAQ (reference sequence). There are 15 residues in the CDR3.

This clonotype has at least ten counts. CDR3 nucleotide sequence: TGTGCCAGCAGCTTAAGCCCGGGGGTGGTAGCTCAAGGCGAGCAGTTCTTC. Translating it yields CASSLSPGVVAQGEQFF. The chain combines TRBV7-2 with TRBJ2-1, with D perhaps TRBD2 (6 bases). The CDR3 covers 17 residues. The germline V gene encodes CDR1 SGHTA and CDR2 FQGNSA. The V and J ends lost 2 bases and 10 bases respectively, with 24 bases between them.

This clonotype was picked up many times. This chain connects TRBV6-5 to TRBJ1-3; D is uncertain. The V end was cut by 2 bases, the J end by 1 base, with 9 bases between. The V gene's germline CDR1 is MNHEY and CDR2 SVGAGI. This CDR3 has 15 residues. The CDR3 nucleotides read TGTGCCAGCAGTTACACAGTGGGGTCTGGAAACACCATATATTTT. Its protein is CASSYTVGSGNTIYF.

This clonotype showed up many times. The chain uses TRBV11-2 and TRBJ1-2, with TRBD1 matching over 7 bases. The V gene's germline CDR1 is SGHAT and CDR2 FQNNGV. CDR3 length: 16 amino acids. J lost 5 bases, V lost 0 bases, and 9 bases had no gene match. In nucleotides, the CDR3 is TGTGCCAGCAGCTTAGAAAGGACAGGAGGGGTTTATGGCTACACCTTC. This gives the protein CASSLERTGGVYGYTF.